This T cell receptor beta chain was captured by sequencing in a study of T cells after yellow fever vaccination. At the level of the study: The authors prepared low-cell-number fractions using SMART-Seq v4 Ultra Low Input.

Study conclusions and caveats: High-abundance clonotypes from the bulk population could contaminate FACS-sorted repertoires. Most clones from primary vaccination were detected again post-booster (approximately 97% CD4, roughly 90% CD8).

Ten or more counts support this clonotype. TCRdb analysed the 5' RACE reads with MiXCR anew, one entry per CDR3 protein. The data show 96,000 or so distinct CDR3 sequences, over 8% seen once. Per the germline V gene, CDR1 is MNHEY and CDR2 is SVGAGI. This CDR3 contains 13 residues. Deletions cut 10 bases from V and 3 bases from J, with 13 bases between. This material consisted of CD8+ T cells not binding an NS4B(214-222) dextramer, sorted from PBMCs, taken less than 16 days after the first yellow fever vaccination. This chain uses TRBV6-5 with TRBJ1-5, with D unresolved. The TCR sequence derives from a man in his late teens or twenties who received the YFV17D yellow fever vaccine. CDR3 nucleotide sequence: TGTGCCACTTGCCCGGCAGCCAATCAGCCCCAGCATTTT. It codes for CATCPAANQPQHF.